The present T cell receptor (beta chain) was sequenced within a study of Graves' ophthalmopathy and Graves' hyperthyroidism. Study background: Stable hyperthyroidism meant no ophthalmopathy within 18 months of follow-up. Study-level results: Built on 13 signatures, a model told ophthalmopathy apart from stable hyperthyroidism with approximately 88% sensitivity and around 80% specificity.

This clonotype was recorded only once. Antigen: not known. Researchers turned away patients with other autoimmune diseases, uncontrolled infections, pregnancy or lactation. The CDR3 runs to 13 residues. Trimming removed 6 bases from V and 2 bases from J, with 13 bases in between. The germline CDR1 and CDR2 sequences are SQVTM and ANQGSEA. CDR3 regions of TCR beta were amplified from RNA transcripts. RT-PCR was first run with HTBI primers, then multiplex PCR in a second round. TCRdb independently ran MiXCR on the multiplex PCR reads; one entry per CDR3 protein. The sample carries around 1.1 million distinct CDR3 sequences, about 40% recorded once.

This receptor was obtained from an adult man with Graves' hyperthyroidism. The V gene is TRBV29-1, the J gene TRBJ1-2; TRBD1 might be the D (5 bases). Sequenced input: peripheral blood or thyroid tissue (not recorded which). The CDR3 DNA reads as TGCAGCGTCACCCCGGGGGGGAACTATGGCTACACCTTC. Its protein product is CSVTPGGNYGYTF. The full variable domain, completed using reference TRBV29-1 and TRBJ1-2, is SAVISQKPSRDICQRGTSLTIQCQVDSQVTMMFWYRQQPGQSLTLIATANQGSEATYESGFVIDKFPISRPNLTFSTLTVSNMSPEDSSIYLCSVTPGGNYGYTFGSGTRLTVV.